There are many counts of the clone carrying this TCR beta chain. The V gene's germline CDR1 is LGHNA and CDR2 YNFKEQ. The CDR3 sequence is 18 residues long. V lost 1 base and J lost 5, with 21 bases in between. TCRdb called the PCR reads again in MiXCR, with one record for every CDR3 protein. The data hold 60,000 to 70,000 distinct CDR3 sequences, with 18% observed a single time. This specimen belongs to a study of molecular identifiers for immune sequencing clone quantification. The TCR was taken from a human donor in good health. Some libraries in this study had Jurkat cell RNA spiked in. The chain joins TRBV4-2 to TRBJ1-5; weak D call: TRBD1 (5 bases). Sequences were obtained from naive CD8+ T cells from blood, with Jurkat cell RNA spiked in. The subset: FACS-sorted CD8+CD4-CCR7+CD45RA+ naive T cells. The chain's CDR3 is CASSQGGLLFVEDQPQHF. CDR3 nucleotides: TGTGCCAGCAGCCAAGGGGGCCTCCTTTTTGTGGAAGATCAGCCCCAGCATTTT.